This is a list of T cell receptor beta chains from one sample in a study of blood T cell repertoires in COVID-19. Method: immunoSEQ multiplex PCR; TCRdb's copy keeps in-frame clones and lacks some. The data contain over 450,000 clones, about 89% of them singletons. Sequenced: peripheral blood. These TCRs come from a woman aged 45-60 years with COVID-19, enrolled during active disease. The conserved cysteine and the conserved F or W are not part of the CDR3 here.

TRBV30	TRBJ1-2	AWRGQGARGYT
TRBV27	TRBJ1-2	ASRRDRGREGYT
TRBV2	TRBJ1-1	ASSDRNTEAF
TRBV20-1	TRBJ1-5	SASENREDQPQH
TRBV11-2	TRBJ2-2	ASSSLTGELF
TRBV4-2	TRBJ1-2	ASSKPGQTNYGYT
TRBV12-3/TRBV12-4	TRBJ2-7	ASSGRAAYEQY
TRBV28	TRBJ1-4	ASSFTGTGTQEKLF
TRBV3-1/TRBV3-2	TRBJ1-6	ASNRNDNSPLH
TRBV12-5	TRBJ1-2	ASGNRDSEGYT
TRBV27	TRBJ1-2	AITKTYGYT
TRBV5-6	TRBJ2-7	ASRYRGLGVGEQY
TRBV29-1	TRBJ2-1	SVERSSGNNEQF
TRBV7-6	TRBJ2-7	ASSLGSWGEGEQY
TRBV5-5	TRBJ2-3	ASSLPGVIDTQY
TRBV28	TRBJ1-1	ASSLWSGNTEAF
TRBV9	TRBJ1-1	ASSPRPSGRTEAF
TRBV5-4	TRBJ1-2	ASSPRGVTPNYGYT
TRBV24-1	TRBJ1-2	ATSRQGNYGYT
TRBV18	TRBJ1-6	ASSPDRGESSPLH
TRBV10-3	TRBJ1-5	AISPTGGSQPQH
TRBV12-5	TRBJ2-1	ASGRGQGARNEQF
TRBV5-6	TRBJ1-2	ASSLTQDNYGYT
TRBV5-1	TRBJ1-2	ASSSRGVGLGGGYT
TRBV19	TRBJ1-2	ASSIAEGAAGYT
TRBV27	TRBJ2-7	ASSTSYEQY
TRBV19	TRBJ1-6	ASSIVAGDNSPLH
TRBV6-4	TRBJ1-5	ASSVTGRDQPQH
TRBV6-5	TRBJ2-7	ASSGTSGGYEQY
TRBV27	TRBJ1-2	ASSSAGPYGYT
TRBV11-2	TRBJ1-4	ASSLRGSGEKLF
TRBV7-8	TRBJ1-3	ASSPRDRRNTIY
TRBV11-1	TRBJ1-2	ASSPGESYGYT
TRBV5-6	TRBJ2-3	ASSPGTGNTDTQY
TRBV7-6	TRBJ2-1	ASTLRTAGNEQF
TRBV5-1	TRBJ1-6	ASSPAGGETNSPLH
TRBV6-5	TRBJ1-2	AIEVYDRDYGYT
TRBV9	TRBJ2-7	ASSHADSPSYEQY
TRBV19	TRBJ1-4	ASSIEGTLFANEKLF
TRBV19	TRBJ2-6	ASSTGQGAPGANVLT
TRBV11-2	-	ASSPTRGRGANTGELF
TRBV28	TRBJ2-7	ASSLQGHRSYEQY
TRBV6-2/TRBV6-3	TRBJ1-2	ASSYQGDTAYGYT
TRBV5-4	TRBJ1-4	ASSSSGTGEEKLF
TRBV9	TRBJ2-3	ASSVDSGGAGDTQY
TRBV27	TRBJ2-2	ASSRDSNTGELF
TRBV5-6	TRBJ1-2	ASSSHGGPNYGYT
TRBV19	TRBJ2-2	ASRKQGTGELF
TRBV2	TRBJ1-4	ASRVGAANEKLF
TRBV5-1	TRBJ1-4	ASSLAGGSNEKLF
TRBV5-1	TRBJ2-2	ASSQRRAATGELF
TRBV5-6	TRBJ1-4	ASSLGLSLNEKLF
TRBV3-1/TRBV3-2	TRBJ1-2	ASVSRRGGYT
TRBV9	TRBJ2-1	ASSVEDRGRNEQF
TRBV28	TRBJ2-7	ASRRTRLYEQY